These 17 T cell receptor beta chains share one sample of origin, sequenced in a study of T cells in pancreatic ductal adenocarcinoma. The repertoire was sequenced with immunoSEQ multiplex PCR; TCRdb's copy has only in-frame clones and lacks some. The repertoire holds 15,000 to 20,000 clones, with 88% as singletons. Surgery without prior neoadjuvant therapy was the treatment of the selected pancreatic ductal adenocarcinoma patients. The sample consisted of PBMCs. The receptors were gathered from a human donor with pancreatic ductal adenocarcinoma.

V is TRBV6-5 and J is TRBJ1-6; no clear D. Germline CDR1 and CDR2: MNHEY and SVGAGI. The CDR3 contains 13 residues. V dropped 2 bases and J dropped 13 bases, with 12 bases sitting between them. CDR3 bases: TGTGCCAGCAGTTACCGTCGAGGGCATCCCCTCCACTTT. Encoded protein: CASSYRRGHPLHF.

This sequence joins TRBV19 and TRBJ1-2; D remains unclear. CDR1 is LNHDA, CDR2 SQIVND, per germline (reference sequence). Deletions cut 9 bases from V and 4 bases from J, with 24 bases between. This CDR3 spans 16 amino acids. The CDR3 sequence: CASVQDFSSGGYGYTF. CDR3 DNA: TGTGCCAGCGTCCAGGATTTCTCCTCCGGTGGCTATGGCTACACCTTC.

This chain connects TRBV7-2 to TRBJ2-7, with TRBD1 matching over 7 bases. V was pared by 5 bases and J by 0 bases, with 4 bases of the junction left unmatched. The CDR3 loop spans 14 amino acids. CDR1 is SGHTA, CDR2 FQGNSA, per germline. In nucleotides, the CDR3 is TGTGCCAGCAGCAAAGGGGACAGCTCCTACGAGCAGTACTTC. It codes for CASSKGDSSYEQYF.

The V gene is TRBV28, the J gene TRBJ1-2; the D gene is possibly TRBD1 (5 bases). The V gene lost 2 bases and the J gene lost 4 bases, with 14 bases spanning the gap. CDR3 length: 15 residues. The germline V gene has CDR1 MDHEN and CDR2 SYDVKM. The CDR3 nucleotides are TGTGCCAGCAGTTTAGGGGGACTCCTGCCCTATGGCTACACCTTC. This gives the protein CASSLGGLLPYGYTF.

This clone was seen once. The V and J genes are TRBV27 and TRBJ1-4; 12 nucleotides agree with TRBD1. The germline V gene has CDR1 MNHEY and CDR2 SMNVEV (reference sequence). Trimming took 6 bases from V and 7 from J; bases not matched to a gene: 18. The CDR3 has 19 amino acids. The CDR3 region has the DNA TGTGCCAGCAGCCGCACCGTCTCCGCGGGACAGGGGGCGGGTGAAAAACTGTTTTTT. It specifies CASSRTVSAGQGAGEKLFF.

The V gene is TRBV6-1, the J gene TRBJ2-7; 11 bases are a match to TRBD2. CDR1 and CDR2 from the germline V gene are MNHNS and SASEGT. Losses at the gene ends were 6 bases for V and 6 bases for J; bases not matched to a gene: 10. The CDR3 runs to 15 residues. Here the CDR3 reads CASRPTSGGVGEQYF. In DNA, the CDR3 is TGTGCCAGCAGACCAACTAGCGGGGGCGTCGGCGAGCAGTACTTC.

CDR3 protein: CASSPTSGGKQETQYF. DNA of the CDR3: TGCGCCAGCAGCCCGACTAGCGGGGGGAAACAAGAGACCCAGTACTTC. This chain connects TRBV4-3 to TRBJ2-5; 13 bases map to TRBD2. Per the germline V gene, CDR1 is LGHNA and CDR2 is YSLEER. V lost 4 bases, J lost 2 bases, and 4 bases stayed unmatched. CDR3 size: 16 residues.

The CDR3 spells CASSVDSNYGYTF. CDR3 bases: TGTGCCAGCAGCGTAGACAGTAACTATGGCTACACCTTC. The rearrangement uses TRBV9 and TRBJ1-2; no reliable D call. V was pared by 0 bases and J by 1 base, with 4 bases between. Germline-derived CDR1 and CDR2 are SGDLS and YYNGEE. This CDR3 region has 13 residues. The full variable domain, with the rest looked up from reference TRBV9 and TRBJ1-2, is DSGVTQTPKHLITATGQRVTLRCSPRSGDLSVYWYQQSLDQGLQFLIQYYNGEERAKGNILERFSAQQFPDLHSELNLSSLELGDSALYFCASSVDSNYGYTFGSGTRLTVV.

CDR3 loop: CASSQGMDENYGYTF. The CDR3 DNA follows: TGTGCCAGCTCTCAGGGTATGGATGAGAACTATGGCTACACCTTC. The chain has TRBV18 and TRBJ1-2; D might be TRBD1 (5 bases). V lost 6 bases and J lost 2, with 16 bases in between. The CDR3 consists of 15 residues. Germline V gene data show CDR1 as KGHSH and CDR2 as LQKENI.

The chain combines TRBV10-3 with TRBJ2-3; TRBD2 matches at 9 bases. The CDR3 is made up of 15 amino acids. Germline assignment: CDR1 ENHRY and CDR2 SYGVKD. The V segment lost 11 bases and the J segment 3 bases; nucleotides outside the gene matches: 12. CDR3 sequence reads: CALGAGTSPTDTQYF. CDR3 nucleotides: TGTGCCCTGGGGGCCGGGACTAGCCCGACAGATACGCAGTATTTT.

This chain joins TRBV5-4 and TRBJ2-3, with 9 bases that match TRBD2. The CDR3 extends over 16 amino acids. In germline, CDR1 is SGHNT, CDR2 YYREEE (reference sequence). V trimming: 4 bases; J trimming: 6 bases; junction bases outside the gene matches: 12. CDR3 loop: CASSPGAGGPGDTQYF. The CDR3 DNA follows: TGTGCCAGCAGCCCTGGGGCGGGGGGGCCAGGGGATACGCAGTATTTT.

This clone occurred once. The chain has TRBV28 and TRBJ2-5; 7 bases line up with TRBD1. The CDR3 sequence is 15 residues long. The junction had 7 bases not matched to a gene; V was cut back by 4 bases and J by 2 bases. Germline CDR1 is MDHEN and CDR2 is SYDVKM. This chain's CDR3 is CASSSDRVFQETQYF. CDR3 nucleotides: TGTGCCAGCAGTTCCGACAGGGTATTTCAAGAGACCCAGTACTTC. Full variable domain (remainder filled in from reference TRBV28 and TRBJ2-5): DVKVTQSSRYLVKRTGEKVFLECVQDMDHENMFWYRQDPGLGLRLIYFSYDVKMKEKGDIPEGYSVSREKKERFSLILESASTNQTSMYLCASSSDRVFQETQYFGPGTRLLVL.

The gene calls are TRBV4-2 and TRBJ2-4; D is perhaps TRBD2 (6 bases). Trimming pared 0 bases from V and 0 bases from J, leaving 15 bases between. The CDR3 spans 18 residues. CDR1 and CDR2 from the germline V gene are LGHNA and YNFKEQ. CDR3 amino acids: CASSQDGRTTLAKNIQYF. In DNA form, the CDR3 reads TGTGCCAGCAGCCAAGATGGGAGGACAACCCTAGCCAAAAACATTCAGTACTTC.

This clone was recorded a few times. Distinct nucleotide sequences in the sample also encode this CDR3. This sequence joins TRBV6-1 and TRBJ2-7, with D possibly matching TRBD1 (6 bases). V was pared by 3 bases and J by 0 bases, with 9 bases between. This CDR3 is built from 14 residues. The germline CDR1 and CDR2 sequences are MNHNS and SASEGT. CDR3 nucleotide sequence: TGTGCCAGCAGTGAGACAGGTAGCTCCTACGAGCAGTACTTC. Amino acids: CASSETGSSYEQYF.

This clone was counted a single time. The V gene is TRBV5-4, the J gene TRBJ1-2, with 8 bases matching TRBD1. The CDR3 has 16 residues. After removal of 4 bases from V and 3 bases from J, the junction contained 11 bases not matched to a gene. Germline assignment: CDR1 SGHNT and CDR2 YYREEE (reference sequence). The CDR3 sequence: CASSPPDHRGYYGYTF. CDR3 coding DNA: TGTGCCAGCAGCCCGCCTGACCACAGGGGGTACTATGGCTACACCTTC.

The gene calls are TRBV7-3 and TRBJ2-1; TRBD2 is a possible D gene (5 bases). Deletions cut 8 bases from V and 0 bases from J, with 11 bases between. The CDR3 consists of 14 residues. Germline-derived CDR1 and CDR2 are SGHTA and FQGTGA. CDR3 region: CASSGSGSYNEQFF. The CDR3 nucleotides are TGTGCCAGCTCTGGGAGTGGCTCCTACAATGAGCAGTTCTTC.

The V and J genes are TRBV4-3 and TRBJ1-1; D is unresolved. The length of the CDR3 is 15 residues. Trimming took 4 bases from V and 3 from J, leaving 15 bases between them. Germline V gene data show CDR1 as LGHNA and CDR2 as YSLEER. This CDR3 reads CASSPGGYGDTEAFF. CDR3 bases: TGCGCCAGCAGCCCGGGAGGTTATGGGGACACTGAAGCTTTCTTT.